These T cell receptor beta chains were read from a single sample in a study of blood T cell repertoires in COVID-19. Some clones are missing from TCRdb's copy, which holds only in-frame ones; the method was immunoSEQ multiplex PCR. The sample has 250,000 to 300,000 clones; approximately 86% are singletons. The sample consisted of peripheral blood. The receptors come from a woman aged 65 to 85 with COVID-19, enrolled during active disease. CDR3s include the opening cysteine and the closing phenylalanine or tryptophan. D genes are given only for firm matches. Some rows mark clone size as missing; the rest say once, few, many or name a class of expanded clone.

j_call	d_call	clone_size	v_call	cdr3_nt	cdr3_aa
TRBJ2-3	-	-	TRBV21-1	TGTGCCAGCAGCAAAGGACAGGTTGGCCCAGATACGCAGTATTTT	CASSKGQVGPDTQYF
TRBJ2-7	TRBD1	-	TRBV24-1	TGTGCCACCGGGGACAGCCGACTGACCGAGCAGTACTTC	CATGDSRLTEQYF
TRBJ2-1	-	few	TRBV4-3	TGCGCCAGCAGCCAAGATTTGGGGGGACCCCTCGTTTACAATGAGCAGTTCTTC	CASSQDLGGPLVYNEQFF
TRBJ1-2	TRBD1	-	TRBV6-5	TGTGCCAGCAGTTACTCCGACAGGGTGGGGGGTGGCTACACCTTC	CASSYSDRVGGGYTF
TRBJ1-1	TRBD1	-	TRBV28	TGTGCCAGCAGTATACCGGGACAGGGAAGTATGAACACTGAAGCTTTCTTT	CASSIPGQGSMNTEAFF
TRBJ2-7	-	-	TRBV12-3/TRBV12-4	TGTGCCAGCAGTTCCAGCTCCTACGAGCAGTACTTC	CASSSSSYEQYF
TRBJ2-5	TRBD1	-	TRBV5-1	TGCGCCAGCAGCTTGGGACAGGGGTTTTCAGAGACCCAGTACTTC	CASSLGQGFSETQYF
TRBJ1-5	TRBD1	-	TRBV7-9	TGTGCCAGCAGCTTGGGACAGGGGATTGGTCAGCCCCAGCATTTT	CASSLGQGIGQPQHF
TRBJ1-1	-	-	TRBV4-1	TGCGCCAGCAGCCAAGGGCCGGGGTGGGAGAAAGCTTTCTTT	CASSQGPGWEKAFF
TRBJ2-7	-	-	TRBV7-2	TGTGCCAGCAGCTTAGAACAGGGTTTCGAGCAGTACTTC	CASSLEQGFEQYF
TRBJ2-7	-	once	TRBV30	TGTGCCTGGAGCGCGGGGTTTGGCTACGAGCAGTACTTC	CAWSAGFGYEQYF
TRBJ2-7	-	-	TRBV7-2	TGTGCCAGCAGCTTAGGGGCCTACTACGAGCAGTACTTC	CASSLGAYYEQYF
TRBJ1-1	TRBD1	-	TRBV24-1	TGTGCCACCAGTAACAGGGGATACACTGAAGCTTTCTTT	CATSNRGYTEAFF
TRBJ2-1	TRBD1	-	TRBV19	TGTGCCAGTAGTATAGGCCCGGGACAGGGTTCCTACAATGAGCAGTTCTTC	CASSIGPGQGSYNEQFF
TRBJ2-1	TRBD2	-	TRBV27	TGTGCCAGCAGTGGCAGACTAGCGGGGTACAATGAGCAGTTCTTC	CASSGRLAGYNEQFF
TRBJ2-5	TRBD2	-	TRBV7-8	TGTGCCAGCAGCTTAGCTGTCTATTCGAAGCGGGGGATGGAGACCCAGTACTTC	CASSLAVYSKRGMETQYF
TRBJ1-1	TRBD1	once	TRBV27	TGTGCCAGCAGTTCGGGACAGATAAACACTGAAGCTTTCTTT	CASSSGQINTEAFF
TRBJ1-2	TRBD1	-	TRBV24-1	TGTGCCACCAGTGACCCAAAGGGGGACAGGGGGTCCTACACCTTC	CATSDPKGDRGSYTF
TRBJ1-2	-	-	TRBV24-1	TGTGCCACCAGCAGGGAAGGCTATGGCTACACCTTC	CATSREGYGYTF
TRBJ1-5	-	-	TRBV21-1	TGTGCCAGCAGCAAAACCGACAGGGCTGGCCAGCCCCAGCATTTT	CASSKTDRAGQPQHF
TRBJ1-6	TRBD1	-	TRBV13	TGTGCCAGCAGCTTAGACAGGGGTAACAATTCACCCCTCCACTTT	CASSLDRGNNSPLHF
TRBJ1-4	TRBD1	-	TRBV23-1	TGCGCCAGCACAACAGGGGGGGGGACCGGGAGCCTTCGGCTCACTAATGAAAAACTGTTTTTT	CASTTGGGTGSLRLTNEKLFF
TRBJ2-1	-	-	TRBV7-9	TGTGCCAGCAGCGGCGGGACCATGTCCTACAATGAGCAGTTCTTC	CASSGGTMSYNEQFF
TRBJ2-2	TRBD2	-	TRBV5-6	TGTGCCAGCAGCTTGTTGGCGGGGGGGCCCACCGGGGAGCTGTTTTTT	CASSLLAGGPTGELFF
TRBJ2-7	-	-	TRBV2	TGTGCCAGCAGGGGGAGTAGTGCGCAGTACTTC	CASRGSSAQYF
TRBJ2-1	TRBD2	-	TRBV7-6	TGTGCCAGCAGCTTAGGGACTAGCGGGTACAATGAGCAGTTCTTC	CASSLGTSGYNEQFF
TRBJ2-5	TRBD2	-	TRBV10-3	TGTGCCATCAGGGGACTAGCGGGCGATCAAGAGACCCAGTACTTC	CAIRGLAGDQETQYF
TRBJ1-5	-	-	TRBV2	TGTGCCAGCAGGAACAGGGGCAATCAGCCCCAGCATTTT	CASRNRGNQPQHF
TRBJ1-1	TRBD1	few	TRBV5-6	TGTGCCAGCAGCCGTCGACAGGGGGTGAACACTGAAGCTTTCTTT	CASSRRQGVNTEAFF
TRBJ1-2	TRBD1	-	TRBV28	TGTGCCAGCAGTTTACCCGGACAGGGGGACGCTGGCTACACCTTC	CASSLPGQGDAGYTF
TRBJ2-1	TRBD2	-	TRBV2	TGTGCCAGCAGGAGGAGACTAGCATTATCTAATGAGCAGTTCTTC	CASRRRLALSNEQFF
TRBJ1-2	-	-	TRBV30	TGTGCCTGGAGTTTAGGGGGAAACTATGGCTACACCTTC	CAWSLGGNYGYTF
TRBJ1-2	-	-	TRBV9	TGTGCCAGCAGCTCTAGAGTTGTCAGGGCCCGCGAGACGGGTGGCTACACCTTC	CASSSRVVRARETGGYTF
TRBJ2-7	-	-	TRBV5-4	TGTGCCAGCAGCTTGGGGGTCGACACGTACGAGCAGTACTTC	CASSLGVDTYEQYF
TRBJ1-3	-	-	TRBV2	TGTGCCAGCACCCCTGGGGGGGGCGAAGGAAACACCATATATTTT	CASTPGGGEGNTIYF
TRBJ2-4	TRBD1	-	TRBV2	TGTGCCAGTCTGGACAGGGCGGAAAACATTCAGTACTTC	CASLDRAENIQYF
TRBJ1-4	-	-	TRBV29-1	TGCAGCGTGTTCACAGGACCTAGTGGGGAAAAACTGTTTTTT	CSVFTGPSGEKLFF